These 29 T cell receptor beta chains came from one sample sequenced in a study of CD8+ T cells in alopecia areata. Indicated treatment: oral pan-JAK inhibitor, 5-10 mg twice daily. Sequencing used cDNA as its template, made by extracting RNA and reverse transcribing it. Libraries were prepared by immunoSEQ multiplex PCR; TCRdb keeps only in-frame clonotypes and omits some of them. The table has roughly 210,000 clones, roughly 40% seen once. The sequences come from CD4+ T cells sorted from blood, collected around week 36, from a patient treated with tofacitinib. The receptors here all came from a human donor with alopecia areata.

The CDR3 protein is CASSLLLDEQYF. The CDR3 DNA reads as TGCGCCAGCAGCTTGCTCTTGGACGAGCAGTACTTC. V is TRBV5-1 and J is TRBJ2-7; D not certain. Germline values: CDR1 SGHRS, CDR2 YFSETQ. This CDR3 comprises 12 residues. V lost 1 base and J 5 bases, leaving 7 bases between the germline ends.

V usage is TRBV30 and J usage is TRBJ1-1, with 9 bases fitting TRBD1. V dropped 3 bases and J dropped 0; count of bases not matched to a gene: 11. The CDR3 is made up of 17 amino acids. Germline loops: CDR1 GTSNPN, CDR2 SVGIG (reference sequence). CDR3 protein: CAWRHRDRASMNTEAFF. CDR3 nucleotides: TGTGCCTGGAGACACCGGGACAGGGCCAGCATGAACACTGAAGCTTTCTTT.

This clone was observed a handful of times. The rearrangement links TRBV7-9 to TRBJ1-4; 7 bases line up with TRBD1. The junction had 12 bases not matched to a gene; V was cut back by 9 bases and J by 11 bases. Germline CDR1 and CDR2: SEHNR and FQNEAQ (reference sequence). CDR3 length: 13 residues. The CDR3 sequence: CARIRTGWGKLFF. In DNA, the CDR3 is TGTGCCAGGATCAGGACAGGCTGGGGTAAACTGTTTTTT.

V gene TRBV7-2 combines with J gene TRBJ1-5, with D unresolved. The CDR3 spans 13 residues. The germline V gene encodes CDR1 SGHTA and CDR2 FQGNSA. V was trimmed by 7 bases and J by 0 bases, leaving 7 bases between them. The CDR3 loop reads CASNGDSNQPQHF. In DNA form, the CDR3 reads TGTGCCAGCAACGGGGATAGCAATCAGCCCCAGCATTTT.

This chain links TRBV7-9 with TRBJ2-7, with 9 bases matching TRBD2. V was clipped by 5 bases and J by 7 bases; unmatched bases: 12. The germline gives CDR1 SEHNR, CDR2 FQNEAQ (reference sequence). This CDR3 contains 15 residues. As DNA, the CDR3 is TGTGCCAGCAGCCCACGGGGGCGGGAGGGCCTGGAGCAGTACTTC. This gives the protein CASSPRGREGLEQYF.

This clone was seen ten or more times. The chain links TRBV12-2 to TRBJ2-3; TRBD2 was called by the table and not checked on the DNA. TRBV12-2 represents a pseudogene. The length of the CDR3 is 17 residues. CDR3 sequence (DNA): TGTGCAAGTCGCTTAGGGAGGTGGTCAGCTAGCACAGATACGCAGTATTTT. This encodes CASRLGRWSASTDTQYF.

The rearrangement joins TRBV11-2 to TRBJ1-5; D might be TRBD1 (6 bases). Germline CDR1 and CDR2: SGHAT and FQNNGV. This CDR3 spans 14 amino acids. Trimming left V 5 bases short and J 4 bases short, with 12 bases between. The CDR3 sequence: CASSLGGPNQPQHF. CDR3 DNA: TGTGCCAGCAGCCTCGGGGGCCCTAATCAGCCCCAGCATTTT. The full variable domain, with the rest looked up from reference TRBV11-2 and TRBJ1-5, is EAGVAQSPRYKIIEKRQSVAFWCNPISGHATLYWYQQILGQGPKLLIQFQNNGVVDDSQLPKDRFSAERLKGVDSTLKIQPAKLEDSAVYLCASSLGGPNQPQHFGDGTRLSIL.

This clone has a handful of counts. This chain links TRBV28 with TRBJ1-5, with TRBD1 identical over 7 bases. Germline values: CDR1 MDHEN, CDR2 SYDVKM. CDR3 length equals 15 residues. V shed 2 bases and J 6 bases; nucleotides not matched to a gene: 7. In DNA form, the CDR3 reads TGTGCCAGCAGTTTAACGGGACAGCGACTTCAGCCCCAGCATTTT. Translated, it gives CASSLTGQRLQPQHF.

This chain links TRBV18 with TRBJ2-3; D is perhaps TRBD2 (5 bases). CDR3 length equals 15 residues. The germline CDR1 and CDR2 sequences are KGHSH and LQKENI. V lost 1 base and J 0 bases, leaving 8 bases between the germline ends. In nucleotides, the CDR3 is TGTGCCAGCTCACCACTAGCGCCTAGCACAGATACGCAGTATTTT. The encoded protein is CASSPLAPSTDTQYF.

This clone has a handful of counts. The chain is built from TRBV27 and TRBJ2-4; no clear D gene. The CDR3 length is 11 residues. Per the germline V gene, CDR1 is MNHEY and CDR2 is SMNVEV (reference sequence). V was cut by 9 bases and J by 0 bases, with 3 bases left in between. The CDR3 DNA is TGTGCCAGGTTAGCCAAAAACATTCAGTACTTC. As protein: CARLAKNIQYF.

The chain's CDR3 is CAWSVGGSRFF. The CDR3 region has the DNA TGTGCCTGGAGTGTTGGCGGGAGCCGGTTCTTC. This chain connects TRBV30 to TRBJ2-1; the match to TRBD2 covers 7 bases. After removal of 0 bases from V and 15 bases from J, the junction contained 5 bases not matched to a gene. The CDR3 runs 11 residues. Germline CDR1 GTSNPN, CDR2 SVGIG (reference sequence).

V and J are TRBV6-5 and TRBJ2-3, with 7 bases aligning to TRBD1. The CDR3 is 14 residues long. Germline CDR1 is MNHEY and CDR2 is SVGAGI. V was pared by 5 bases and J by 4 bases, with 6 bases of the junction left unmatched. CDR3 in amino acids: CASSRGRVPDTQYF. DNA of the CDR3: TGTGCCAGCAGTAGGGGGCGGGTGCCAGATACGCAGTATTTT.

The CDR3 sequence: CAWSAGVAPPDTQYF. The CDR3 DNA reads TGTGCCTGGAGTGCAGGGGTCGCCCCACCAGATACGCAGTATTTT. This chain joins TRBV30 and TRBJ2-3; possible D gene TRBD1, 6 bases. V was cut by 1 base and J by 4 bases, with 15 bases left in between. Germline V CDR1 and CDR2: GTSNPN, SVGIG (reference sequence). This CDR3 contains 15 residues.

The rearrangement uses TRBV4-2 and TRBJ2-1, with D maybe TRBD1 (6 bases). CDR3 length: 18 residues. V lost 3 bases, J lost 10 bases, and 28 bases lay in between. CDR1 is LGHNA and CDR2 is YNFKEQ in the germline V gene. CDR3 in DNA: TGTGCCAGCAGCCATTTTTCGGGACAAGCCACCCCACAATGGGAGCAGTTCTTC. This gives the protein CASSHFSGQATPQWEQFF.

This clone was detected a few times. V is TRBV28 and J is TRBJ2-7, with a tentative D call TRBD2 (6 bases). V shed 5 bases and J shed 4 bases, with 15 bases lying between them. Germline V lookup: CDR1 MDHEN, CDR2 SYDVKM. CDR3 length equals 14 residues. The CDR3 loop is CASSPRPGVYEQYF. The CDR3 region has the DNA TGTGCCAGCAGTCCACGACCGGGGGTTTACGAGCAGTACTTC.

This sequence joins TRBV25-1 and TRBJ2-5, with D possibly being TRBD2 (5 bases). The CDR3 contains 13 residues. V was clipped by 4 bases and J by 6 bases, with 12 bases between them. Looked up from germline, CDR1 is MGHDK and CDR2 is SYGVNS. The CDR3 is CASSVRDRQTQYF. For the CDR3, the DNA is TGTGCCAGCAGTGTACGGGATAGACAGACCCAGTACTTC.

V usage is TRBV7-9 and J usage is TRBJ2-5; D not resolved. The CDR3 consists of 11 residues. The V end lost 1 base, the J end lost 12 bases, and 9 bases lay between the germline ends. CDR1 is SEHNR, CDR2 FQNEAQ, per germline (reference sequence). The CDR3 loop is CASSLGTSKYF. CDR3 nucleotides: TGTGCCAGCAGCTTAGGGACGTCCAAGTACTTC.

The V gene is TRBV10-3, the J gene TRBJ2-6; TRBD1 matches 8 bases. Germline V CDR1 and CDR2: ENHRY, SYGVKD. Losses at the gene ends were 6 bases for V and 4 bases for J; bases not matched to a gene: 5. CDR3 length: 15 amino acids. The CDR3 bases are TGTGCCATCAGCACAGGGGGTACCGGGGCCAACGTCCTGACTTTC. Amino acid sequence: CAISTGGTGANVLTF.

This clone was counted a few times. The V call is TRBV28, the J call TRBJ2-2; perhaps D is TRBD1 or TRBD2 (5 bases each). Per germline, CDR1 MDHEN and CDR2 SYDVKM. The CDR3 runs to 14 residues. Trimming pared 7 bases from V and 5 bases from J, leaving 14 bases between. The CDR3 DNA reads TGTGCCAGCAAATTGAGGGGACGGACCGGGGAGCTGTTTTTT. The encoded protein is CASKLRGRTGELFF.

This clone showed up just a few times. The genes are TRBV10-3 and TRBJ2-7; D not resolved. The CDR3 has 13 amino acids. Per the germline V gene, CDR1 is ENHRY and CDR2 is SYGVKD. Trimming removed 6 bases from V and 6 bases from J, with 15 bases in between. DNA for the CDR3: TGTGCCATCAGGCCCGGAGACCCTTCCGAGCAGTACTTC. Residues: CAIRPGDPSEQYF.

This rearrangement joins TRBV30 to TRBJ1-1; 11 bases are shared with TRBD1. Germline assignment: CDR1 GTSNPN and CDR2 SVGIG (reference sequence). This CDR3 contains 20 residues. V gave up 4 bases and J gave up 0 bases; unmatched junction bases: 19. The CDR3 region has the DNA TGTGCCTGGAATAATTTCGAAATGGGACAGGGGGTACTCATGAACACTGAAGCTTTCTTT. It yields the protein CAWNNFEMGQGVLMNTEAFF.

The chain recombines TRBV7-2 with TRBJ2-7, with 7 bases aligning to TRBD1. Germline V lookup: CDR1 SGHTA, CDR2 FQGNSA. The CDR3 runs to 15 residues. Germline trimming cut 2 bases from V and 3 bases from J; bases unmatched to any gene: 7. In nucleotides, the CDR3 is TGTGCCAGCAGCTTAACCCGGGACAGTGTCTACGAGCAGTACTTC. Its protein product is CASSLTRDSVYEQYF.

The chain has TRBV30 and TRBJ1-5, with a possible D match to TRBD1 (6 bases). CDR3 length equals 12 residues. CDR1 and CDR2 from the germline V gene are GTSNPN and SVGIG (reference sequence). V lost 5 bases, J lost 6 bases, and 11 bases lay in between. The CDR3 reads CAWSGGAQPQHF. For the CDR3, the DNA is TGTGCCTGGTCCGGGGGGGCTCAGCCCCAGCATTTT.

This clone turned up a few times. CDR3 in DNA: TGTGCCAGCAGCTTATTAGGGACCTACGAGCAGTACTTC. This gives the protein CASSLLGTYEQYF. The V call is TRBV7-2, the J call TRBJ2-7; unclear D gene. V was trimmed by 2 bases and J by 2 bases, leaving 7 bases between them. The CDR3 is 13 amino acids. Germline V lookup: CDR1 SGHTA, CDR2 FQGNSA. The full variable domain, its missing parts supplied by reference TRBV7-2 and TRBJ2-7, is GAGVSQSPSNKVTEKGKDVELRCDPISGHTALYWYRQSLGQGLEFLIYFQGNSAPDKSGLPSDRFSAERTGGSVSTLTIQRTQQEDSAVYLCASSLLGTYEQYFGPGTRLTVT.

This clone was detected a few times. Other DNA sequences in this specimen translate into the identical CDR3. J is TRBJ2-3 and V is TRBV30; D is unclear. Looked up from germline, CDR1 is GTSNPN and CDR2 is SVGIG (reference sequence). Trimming cost V 1 base and J 3 bases, with 5 bases left between them. This CDR3 spans 12 amino acids. CDR3 bases: TGTGCCTGGAGTGGGGCAACAGATACGCAGTATTTT. It yields the protein CAWSGATDTQYF.

This clone was counted only a few times. The rearrangement joins TRBV6-5 to TRBJ2-5, with D possibly being TRBD1 (6 bases). V was trimmed by 4 bases and J by 0 bases, leaving 15 bases between them. The CDR3 length is 16 residues. CDR1 and CDR2 (germline): MNHEY, SVGAGI. The CDR3 sequence is CASSSTGQRYQETQYF. CDR3 nucleotides: TGTGCCAGCAGTTCGACGGGACAACGGTACCAAGAGACCCAGTACTTC.

This clone was detected once. The chain has TRBV6-5 and TRBJ2-6; D is undetermined. Trimming took 4 bases from V and 0 from J, leaving 7 bases between them. CDR1 and CDR2 (germline): MNHEY, SVGAGI. CDR3 length equals 15 residues. The CDR3 DNA reads TGTGCCAGCAGTTCGGCCCACTCTGGGGCCAACGTCCTGACTTTC. Residues: CASSSAHSGANVLTF.

Comment on this clone: One end of the junction fails to match germline, which may point to a read error. The chain combines TRBV7-2 with TRBJ2-7, with 8 bases identical to TRBD2. CDR1 SGHTA and CDR2 FQGNSA come from the germline V gene. The CDR3 consists of 14 residues. CDR3 loop: CASSLALAVYEQYF. DNA for the CDR3: TGTGCCAGCAGTTTAGCACTAGCGGTATACGAGCAGTACTTC.

This clone appeared many times. This chain connects TRBV5-1 to TRBJ1-2; D remains unclear. Germline V gene sequence: CDR1 SGHRS, CDR2 YFSETQ. V lost 3 bases and J lost 2, with 11 bases in between. This CDR3 has 14 amino acids. CDR3 in amino acids: CASSWETANYGYTF. CDR3 nucleotides: TGCGCCAGCAGCTGGGAAACTGCGAACTATGGCTACACCTTC.